One and the same sample provided the 8 T cell receptor beta chains below, sequenced in a study of T cell repertoires in cytomegalovirus infection. TCRdb used MiXCR to reprocess the reads, holding one entry per CDR3 protein. This table holds approximately 1,000,000 distinct CDR3 sequences, approximately 33% found once. No cognate antigen is known for these TCRs. The sample was cultured CD8+ T cells from PBMCs, taken from culture after CMV antigen stimulation. These receptors came from a human donor in good health (CMV status not recorded). Some clones in this sample may be carry-over from other donors' samples.

The V and J genes are TRBV12-3 or TRBV12-4 and TRBJ2-2; D may be TRBD2 (6 bases). This CDR3 is built from 14 residues. The V gene lost 0 bases and the J gene lost 7 bases, with 9 bases spanning the gap. CDR3 in amino acids: CASSLAPGVGELFF. CDR3 sequence (DNA): TGTGCCAGCAGTTTAGCGCCGGGGGTCGGGGAGCTGTTTTTT.

V gene TRBV7-9 combines with J gene TRBJ1-2; D is perhaps TRBD1 (6 bases). Trimming shortened V by 5 bases and J by 4 bases, and 26 bases separated the two germline ends. Per germline, CDR1 SEHNR and CDR2 FQNEAQ (reference sequence). The CDR3 is 18 residues long. CDR3 sequence (DNA): TGTGCCAGCAGCCCTAATCCCAAAGACCGGGGGCGGTTCTATGGCTACACCTTC. Translating gives CASSPNPKDRGRFYGYTF.

The chain is built from TRBV9 and TRBJ2-1; a possible D gene is TRBD2 (5 bases). The CDR3 totals 15 residues. The germline V gene encodes CDR1 SGDLS and CDR2 YYNGEE. Trimming removed 0 bases from V and 3 bases from J, with 10 bases in between. The CDR3 loop is CASSVGETDYNEQFF. CDR3 in DNA: TGTGCCAGCAGCGTAGGGGAGACCGACTACAATGAGCAGTTCTTC.

This chain connects TRBV7-6 to TRBJ2-7, with D perhaps being TRBD1 or TRBD2 (5 bases each). There are 14 residues in the CDR3. V lost 3 bases and J 3 bases, leaving 12 bases between the germline ends. In germline, CDR1 is SGHVS, CDR2 FNYEAQ. This CDR3 reads CASSLPGSDYEQYF. The DNA for the CDR3 is TGTGCCAGCAGCTTGCCAGGGAGTGACTACGAGCAGTACTTC.

This clonotype was seen many times. This rearrangement joins TRBV7-9 to TRBJ1-4, with a weak D call TRBD1 (5 bases). The CDR3 spans 13 residues. In germline, CDR1 is SEHNR, CDR2 FQNEAQ (reference sequence). Trimming removed 5 bases from V and 10 bases from J, with 14 bases in between. CDR3 coding DNA: TGTGCCAGCAGCGGGACCCCTTCCGGAAAACTGTTTTTT. This sequence encodes CASSGTPSGKLFF. The variable domain in full, completed from reference TRBV7-9 and TRBJ1-4, reads DTGVSQNPRHKITKRGQNVTFRCDPISEHNRLYWYRQTLGQGPEFLTYFQNEAQLEKSRLLSDRFSAERPKGSFSTLEIQRTEQGDSAMYLCASSGTPSGKLFFGSGTQLSVL.

V is TRBV6-5 and J is TRBJ2-1; 7 nucleotides match TRBD1. In germline, CDR1 is MNHEY, CDR2 SVGAGI. CDR3 length: 14 residues. V gave up 2 bases and J gave up 3 bases; unmatched junction bases: 1. The CDR3 sequence is CASSYRTGYNEQFF. The CDR3, as DNA: TGTGCCAGCAGTTACCGGACAGGCTACAATGAGCAGTTCTTC.

This clonotype came up a few times. In DNA form, the CDR3 reads TGTGCCAGCAGTTGGCACACTTACACTGAAGCTTTCTTT. It codes for CASSWHTYTEAFF. V is TRBV25-1 and J is TRBJ1-1; no reliable D call. This CDR3 contains 13 residues. V lost 5 bases and J lost 3, with 10 bases in between. Germline CDR1 is MGHDK and CDR2 is SYGVNS.

This clonotype was counted between two and nine times. The chain's CDR3 is CASRTSGGVFNEQFF. CDR3 bases: TGTGCCAGCCGAACTAGCGGGGGGGTCTTTAATGAGCAGTTCTTC. The chain is built from TRBV28 and TRBJ2-1; TRBD2 aligns across 13 bases. CDR3 length: 15 amino acids. Germline V gene lookup returns CDR1 MDHEN and CDR2 SYDVKM. Unmatched junction bases numbered 8, after V lost 8 bases and J lost 7 bases.